These T cell receptor beta chains were read from a single sample in a study of siplizumab effects on memory and regulatory T cells. Only in-frame clones appear in the TCRdb table, and some are missing; sequencing was by immunoSEQ multiplex PCR. Here the sample spans about 100,000 clones, 85% to 95% being singletons. Sequencing input: Tregs sorted from blood. The receptor source for this set is a human donor in good health. Both conserved end residues are part of each CDR3. The D gene is left open where the match is weak. Size values are once, few and many counts, or a class for expanded clones, and some rows have none.

>TRBJ2-7|-|TRBV10-3|-
CAISLGGAVTEQYF
TGTGCCATCAGCCTGGGTGGGGCAGTCACCGAGCAGTACTTC
>TRBJ2-1|-|TRBV7-2|TRBD2
CASSSGLAGYNEQFF
TGTGCCAGCAGCTCTGGACTAGCGGGCTACAATGAGCAGTTCTTC
>TRBJ1-3|-|TRBV4-2|TRBD1
CASSLGTGSSGNTIYF
TGTGCCAGCAGCCTTGGGACAGGGAGCTCTGGAAACACCATATATTTT
>TRBJ2-1|-|TRBV7-3|-
CASSLEGASYNEQFF
TGTGCCAGCAGCTTGGAGGGGGCCTCCTACAATGAGCAGTTCTTC
>TRBJ1-1|-|TRBV9|-
CASTPFAGNTEAFF
TGTGCCAGCACCCCATTCGCGGGGAACACTGAAGCTTTCTTT
>TRBJ2-1|-|TRBV4-1|TRBD2
CASSQDLGLAGGRSFNEQFF
TGCGCCAGCAGCCAAGATCTAGGCCTAGCGGGGGGGCGCAGCTTCAATGAGCAGTTCTTC
>TRBJ2-2|-|TRBV9|TRBD1
CASSVGPPGGTGELFF
TGTGCCAGCAGCGTAGGCCCCCCAGGGGGCACCGGGGAGCTGTTTTTT
>TRBJ2-1|-|TRBV2|-
CASSGYNEQFF
TGTGCCAGCAGTGGGTACAATGAGCAGTTCTTC
>TRBJ2-2|-|TRBV5-1|-
CASSLGGVTGELFF
TGCGCCAGCAGCTTGGGAGGGGTGACCGGGGAGCTGTTTTTT
>TRBJ2-1|-|TRBV20-1|-
CSALSNEQFF
TGCAGTGCCCTTAGCAATGAGCAGTTCTTC
>TRBJ2-5|-|TRBV2|TRBD2
CASRLTSGGWETQYF
TGTGCCAGCAGGCTGACTAGCGGGGGTTGGGAGACCCAGTACTTC
>TRBJ1-5|-|TRBV19|-
CASQTGPYQPQHF
TGTGCCAGTCAGACAGGACCATATCAGCCCCAGCATTTT
>TRBJ2-7|-|TRBV7-2|-
CASSPLSSSLYEQYF
TGTGCCAGCAGCCCACTTTCAAGCTCCCTCTACGAGCAGTACTTC
>TRBJ2-7|-|TRBV2|-
CASSEAGGQYF
TGTGCCAGCAGTGAAGCGGGGGGGCAGTACTTC
>TRBJ2-1|-|TRBV5-1|-
CASSLEINEQFF
TGCGCCAGCAGCTTGGAAATCAATGAGCAGTTCTTC
>TRBJ2-7|-|TRBV18|TRBD1
CASSPPGQGGYEQYF
TGTGCCAGCTCACCACCGGGACAGGGTGGGTACGAGCAGTACTTC
>TRBJ2-1|few|TRBV2|TRBD2
CASSGLAGSYNEQFF
TGTGCCAGCAGTGGGCTAGCGGGCTCCTACAATGAGCAGTTCTTC
>TRBJ2-3|once|TRBV7-2|TRBD2
CASSLFSGNPWDTQYF
TGTGCCAGCAGCTTATTTAGCGGGAACCCTTGGGATACGCAGTATTTT
>TRBJ2-3|-|TRBV18|TRBD2
CASSPTSGGFTDTQYF
TGTGCCAGCTCACCGACTAGCGGGGGGTTCACAGATACGCAGTATTTT
>TRBJ2-5|-|TRBV18|-
CASSPSGGEETQYF
TGTGCCAGCTCACCCTCCGGGGGAGAAGAGACCCAGTACTTC
>TRBJ1-2|-|TRBV6-5|-
CASSYLATVRYGYTF
TGTGCCAGCAGTTACCTCGCCACAGTTCGTTATGGCTACACCTTC
>TRBJ2-5|-|TRBV5-6|-
CASSFGSEETQYF
TGTGCCAGCAGCTTTGGGAGCGAGGAGACCCAGTACTTC
>TRBJ2-5|-|TRBV2|TRBD2
CASSGGLAGVAETQYF
TGTGCCAGCAGTGGGGGACTAGCGGGAGTTGCGGAGACCCAGTACTTC
>TRBJ1-6|once|TRBV7-2|-
CASSLSQNSPLHF
TGTGCCAGCAGCTTGTCACAAAATTCACCCCTCCACTTT